This T cell receptor (beta chain) was recovered during a study of tumor and adjacent non-tumor tissue in lung cancer. The template was RNA from unsorted bulk tissue. CDR3 length: 15 amino acids. CDR1 is WNHNN and CDR2 is SYGVQD in the germline V gene (reference sequence). Concerning this clonotype: One end of the junction varies from germline; a read error may be responsible.

The library came from three nested PCR rounds adapted from ARM-PCR protocols. TCRdb independently ran MiXCR on the multiplex PCR reads; one entry per CDR3 protein. Of about 200,000 distinct CDR3 sequences listed, 70% to 75% are singletons. The TCR sequence derives from a man in his sixties with non-small cell lung cancer. The sample was lung tumor tissue. J is TRBJ2-7 and V is TRBV10-1; no reliable D call. The CDR3 spells CARSESRGPSYEQYF. The CDR3 nucleotides read TGCGCCAGAAGTGAGTCTAGAGGACCCTCCTACGAGCAGTACTTC.